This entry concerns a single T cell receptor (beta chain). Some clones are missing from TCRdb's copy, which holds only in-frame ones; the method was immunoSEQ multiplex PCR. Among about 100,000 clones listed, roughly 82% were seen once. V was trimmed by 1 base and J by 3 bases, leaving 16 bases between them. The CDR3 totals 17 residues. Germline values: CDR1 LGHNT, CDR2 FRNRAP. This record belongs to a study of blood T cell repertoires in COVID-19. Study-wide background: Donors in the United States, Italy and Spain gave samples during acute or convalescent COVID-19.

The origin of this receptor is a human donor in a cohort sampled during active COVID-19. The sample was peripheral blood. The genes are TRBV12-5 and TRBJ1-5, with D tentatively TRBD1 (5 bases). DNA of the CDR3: TGTGCTAGTGGTTTGGGGGCTTCGACAGTTTTCAATCAGCCCCAGCATTTT. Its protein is CASGLGASTVFNQPQHF.